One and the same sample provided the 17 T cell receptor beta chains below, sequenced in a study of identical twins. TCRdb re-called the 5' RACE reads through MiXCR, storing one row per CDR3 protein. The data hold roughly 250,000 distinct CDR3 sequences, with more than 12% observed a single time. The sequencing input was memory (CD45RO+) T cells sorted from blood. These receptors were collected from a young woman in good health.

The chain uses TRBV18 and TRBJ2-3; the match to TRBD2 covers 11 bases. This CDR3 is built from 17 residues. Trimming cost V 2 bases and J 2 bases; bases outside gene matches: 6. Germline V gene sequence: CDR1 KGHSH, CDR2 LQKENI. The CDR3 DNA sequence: TGTGCCAGCTCACCATGGGGACTAGCGGACAACACAGATACGCAGTATTTT. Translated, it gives CASSPWGLADNTDTQYF.

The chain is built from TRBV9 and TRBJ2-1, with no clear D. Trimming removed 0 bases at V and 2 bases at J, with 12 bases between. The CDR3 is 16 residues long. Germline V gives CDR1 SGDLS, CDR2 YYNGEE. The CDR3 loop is CASSVALEIPYNEQFF. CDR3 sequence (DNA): TGTGCCAGCAGCGTAGCTTTGGAGATCCCCTACAATGAGCAGTTCTTC.

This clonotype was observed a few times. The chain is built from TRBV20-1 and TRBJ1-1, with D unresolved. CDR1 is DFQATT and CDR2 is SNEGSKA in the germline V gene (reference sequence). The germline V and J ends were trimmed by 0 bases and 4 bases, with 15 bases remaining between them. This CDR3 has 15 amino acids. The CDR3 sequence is CSARDPGGPGTEAFF. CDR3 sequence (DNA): TGCAGTGCTAGAGATCCTGGCGGGCCGGGCACTGAAGCTTTCTTT.

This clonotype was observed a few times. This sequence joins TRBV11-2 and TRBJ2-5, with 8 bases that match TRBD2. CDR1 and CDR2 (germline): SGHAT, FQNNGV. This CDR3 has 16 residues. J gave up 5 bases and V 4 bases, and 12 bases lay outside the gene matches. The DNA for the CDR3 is TGTGCCAGCAGCTCAACCCGGGCGGGGGGTTTGGAGACCCAGTACTTC. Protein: CASSSTRAGGLETQYF. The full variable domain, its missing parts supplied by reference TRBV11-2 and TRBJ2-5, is EAGVAQSPRYKIIEKRQSVAFWCNPISGHATLYWYQQILGQGPKLLIQFQNNGVVDDSQLPKDRFSAERLKGVDSTLKIQPAKLEDSAVYLCASSSTRAGGLETQYFGPGTRLLVL.

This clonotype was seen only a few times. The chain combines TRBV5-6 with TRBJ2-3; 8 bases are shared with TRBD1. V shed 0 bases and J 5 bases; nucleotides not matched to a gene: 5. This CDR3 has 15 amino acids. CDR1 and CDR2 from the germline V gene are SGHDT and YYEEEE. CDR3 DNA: TGTGCCAGCAGCTTGGTGGCAGGGGGCAAAGATACGCAGTATTTT. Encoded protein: CASSLVAGGKDTQYF.

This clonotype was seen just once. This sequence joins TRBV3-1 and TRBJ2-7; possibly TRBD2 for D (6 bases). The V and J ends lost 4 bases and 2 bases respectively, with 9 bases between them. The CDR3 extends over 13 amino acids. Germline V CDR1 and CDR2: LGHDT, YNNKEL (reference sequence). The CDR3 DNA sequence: TGTGCCAGCAGCCGTTCGGGAGCCTACGAGCAGTACTTC. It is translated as CASSRSGAYEQYF.

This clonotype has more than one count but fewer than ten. The CDR3 here is CASSSQFGQGSYEQYF. The CDR3 nucleotides read TGTGCCAGCAGCTCGCAATTCGGACAGGGTTCCTACGAGCAGTACTTC. The J gene is TRBJ2-7, the V gene TRBV7-2; TRBD1 matches 8 bases. Germline lookup yields CDR1 SGHTA and CDR2 FQGNSA. This CDR3 is 16 amino acids long. The V and J ends lost 4 bases and 1 base, in that order; junction bases with no gene match: 9.

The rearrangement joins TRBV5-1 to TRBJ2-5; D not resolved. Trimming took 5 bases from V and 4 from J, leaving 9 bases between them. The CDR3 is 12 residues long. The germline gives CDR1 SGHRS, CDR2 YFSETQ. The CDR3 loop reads CASSFNTETQYF. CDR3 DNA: TGCGCCAGCAGTTTTAATACAGAGACCCAGTACTTC. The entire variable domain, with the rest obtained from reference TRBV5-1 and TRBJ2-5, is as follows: KAGVTQTPRYLIKTRGQQVTLSCSPISGHRSVSWYQQTPGQGLQFLFEYFSETQRNKGNFPGRFSGRQFSNSRSEMNVSTLELGDSALYLCASSFNTETQYFGPGTRLLVL.

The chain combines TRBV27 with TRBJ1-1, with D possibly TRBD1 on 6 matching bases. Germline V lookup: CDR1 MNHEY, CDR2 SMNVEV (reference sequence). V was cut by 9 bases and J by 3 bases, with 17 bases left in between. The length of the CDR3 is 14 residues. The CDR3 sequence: CARNVRGRDTEAFF. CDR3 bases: TGTGCCAGGAACGTCAGGGGAAGGGACACTGAAGCTTTCTTT.

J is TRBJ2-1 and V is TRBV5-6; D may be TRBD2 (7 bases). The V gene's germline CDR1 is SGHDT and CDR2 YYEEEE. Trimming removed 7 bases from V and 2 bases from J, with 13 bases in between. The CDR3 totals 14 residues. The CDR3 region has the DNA TGTGCCAGCCGGGGGGCGGGACCCTACAATGAGCAGTTCTTC. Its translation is CASRGAGPYNEQFF.

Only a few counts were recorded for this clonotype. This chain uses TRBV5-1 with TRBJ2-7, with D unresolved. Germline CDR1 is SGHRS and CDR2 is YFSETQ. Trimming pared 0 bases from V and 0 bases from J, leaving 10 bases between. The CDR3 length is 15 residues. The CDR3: CASSLVDVSSYEQYF. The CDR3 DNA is TGCGCCAGCAGCTTGGTGGACGTAAGCTCCTACGAGCAGTACTTC.

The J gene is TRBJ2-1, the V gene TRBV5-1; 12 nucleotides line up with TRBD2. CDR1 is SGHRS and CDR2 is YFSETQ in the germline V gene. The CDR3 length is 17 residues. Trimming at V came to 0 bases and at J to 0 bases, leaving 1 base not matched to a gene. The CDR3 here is CASSLVTSGSSYNEQFF. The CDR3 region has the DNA TGCGCCAGCAGCTTGGTGACTAGCGGGAGCTCCTACAATGAGCAGTTCTTC.

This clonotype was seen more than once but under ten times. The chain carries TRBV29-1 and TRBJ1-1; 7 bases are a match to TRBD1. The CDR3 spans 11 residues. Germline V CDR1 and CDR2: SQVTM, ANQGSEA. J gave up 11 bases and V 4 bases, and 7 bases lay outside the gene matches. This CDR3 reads CSVGQGDTAFF. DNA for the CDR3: TGCAGCGTTGGTCAGGGGGACACCGCTTTCTTT.

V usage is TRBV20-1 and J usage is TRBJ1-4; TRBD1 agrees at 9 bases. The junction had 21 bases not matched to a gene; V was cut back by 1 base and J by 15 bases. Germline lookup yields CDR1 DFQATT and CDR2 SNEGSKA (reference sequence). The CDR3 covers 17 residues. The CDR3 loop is CSARVSSRQGGMKEVFF. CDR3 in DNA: TGCAGTGCTAGAGTCTCCTCCCGACAGGGGGGAATGAAGGAGGTGTTTTTT.

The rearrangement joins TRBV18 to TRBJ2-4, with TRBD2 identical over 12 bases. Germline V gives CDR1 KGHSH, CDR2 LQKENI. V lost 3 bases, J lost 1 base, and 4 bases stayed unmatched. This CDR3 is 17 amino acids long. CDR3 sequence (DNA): TGTGCCAGCTCACCGACTAGCGGGAGAGTGGCCAAAAACATTCAGTACTTC. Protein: CASSPTSGRVAKNIQYF.

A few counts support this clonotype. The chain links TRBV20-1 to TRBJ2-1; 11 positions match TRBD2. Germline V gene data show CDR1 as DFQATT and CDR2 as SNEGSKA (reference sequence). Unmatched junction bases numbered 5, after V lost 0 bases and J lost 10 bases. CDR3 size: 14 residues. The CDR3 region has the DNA TGCAGTGCTAGAGATAGCGGGGGGGCCGGGGAGCAGTTCTTC. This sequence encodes CSARDSGGAGEQFF.

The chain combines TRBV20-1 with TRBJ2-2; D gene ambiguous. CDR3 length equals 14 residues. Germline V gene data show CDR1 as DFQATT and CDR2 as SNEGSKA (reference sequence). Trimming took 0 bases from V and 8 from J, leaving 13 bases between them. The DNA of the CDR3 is TGCAGTGCTAGAGATCCTGTCCTCACAGGGGAGCTGTTTTTT. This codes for CSARDPVLTGELFF.